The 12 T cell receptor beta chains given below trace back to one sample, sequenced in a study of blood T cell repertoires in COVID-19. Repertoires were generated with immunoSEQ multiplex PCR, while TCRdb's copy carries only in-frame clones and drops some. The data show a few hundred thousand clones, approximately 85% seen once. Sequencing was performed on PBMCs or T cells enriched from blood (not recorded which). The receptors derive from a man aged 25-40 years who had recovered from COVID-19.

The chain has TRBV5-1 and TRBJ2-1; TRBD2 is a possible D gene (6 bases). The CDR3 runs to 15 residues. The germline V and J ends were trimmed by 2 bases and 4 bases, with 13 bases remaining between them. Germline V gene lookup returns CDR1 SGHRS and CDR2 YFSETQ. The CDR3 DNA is TGCGCCAGCAGCTTCTCGGGACTTGGTTACAATGAGCAGTTCTTC. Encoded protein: CASSFSGLGYNEQFF. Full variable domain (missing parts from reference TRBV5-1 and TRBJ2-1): KAGVTQTPRYLIKTRGQQVTLSCSPISGHRSVSWYQQTPGQGLQFLFEYFSETQRNKGNFPGRFSGRQFSNSRSEMNVSTLELGDSALYLCASSFSGLGYNEQFFGPGTRLTVL.

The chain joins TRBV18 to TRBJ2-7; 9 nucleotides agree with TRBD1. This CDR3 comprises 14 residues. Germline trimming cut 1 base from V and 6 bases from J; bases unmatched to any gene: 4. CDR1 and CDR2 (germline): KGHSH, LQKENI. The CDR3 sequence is CASSPLGTGTEQYF. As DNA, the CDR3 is TGTGCCAGCTCACCACTCGGGACAGGGACCGAGCAGTACTTC. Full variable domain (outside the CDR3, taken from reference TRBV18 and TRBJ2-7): NAGVMQNPRHLVRRRGQEARLRCSPMKGHSHVYWYRQLPEEGLKFMVYLQKENIIDESGMPKERFSAEFPKEGPSILRIQQVVRGDSAAYFCASSPLGTGTEQYFGPGTRLTVT.

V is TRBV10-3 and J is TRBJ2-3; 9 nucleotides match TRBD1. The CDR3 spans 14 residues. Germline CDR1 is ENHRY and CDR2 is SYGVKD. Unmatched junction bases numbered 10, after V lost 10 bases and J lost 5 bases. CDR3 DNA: TGTGCCAGCCGGGACAGGGAAAGTAGAGATACGCAGTATTTT. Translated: CASRDRESRDTQYF.

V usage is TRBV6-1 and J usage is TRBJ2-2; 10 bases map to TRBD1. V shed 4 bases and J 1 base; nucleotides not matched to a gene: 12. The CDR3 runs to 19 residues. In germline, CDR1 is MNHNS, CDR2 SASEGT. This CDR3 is CASSVPIGTGAWNTGELFF. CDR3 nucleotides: TGTGCCAGCAGTGTCCCCATCGGGACAGGGGCTTGGAACACCGGGGAGCTGTTTTTT.

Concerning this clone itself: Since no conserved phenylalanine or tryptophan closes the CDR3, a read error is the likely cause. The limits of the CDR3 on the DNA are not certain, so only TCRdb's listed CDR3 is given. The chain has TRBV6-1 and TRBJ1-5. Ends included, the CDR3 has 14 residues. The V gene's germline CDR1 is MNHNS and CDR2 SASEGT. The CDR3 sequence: CASSEAFGGAGLFY.

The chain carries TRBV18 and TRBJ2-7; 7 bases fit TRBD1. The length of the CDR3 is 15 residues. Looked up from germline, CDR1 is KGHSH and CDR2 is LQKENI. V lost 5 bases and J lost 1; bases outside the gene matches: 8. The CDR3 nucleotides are TGTGCCAGCTCAATTGGGACAGCCGGGTCCTACGAGCAGTACTTC. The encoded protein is CASSIGTAGSYEQYF.

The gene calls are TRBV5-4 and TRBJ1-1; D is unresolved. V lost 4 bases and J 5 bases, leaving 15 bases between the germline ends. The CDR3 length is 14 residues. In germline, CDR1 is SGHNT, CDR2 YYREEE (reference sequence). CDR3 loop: CASSLGPVGTEAFF. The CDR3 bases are TGTGCCAGCAGCCTAGGCCCCGTTGGGACTGAAGCTTTCTTT.

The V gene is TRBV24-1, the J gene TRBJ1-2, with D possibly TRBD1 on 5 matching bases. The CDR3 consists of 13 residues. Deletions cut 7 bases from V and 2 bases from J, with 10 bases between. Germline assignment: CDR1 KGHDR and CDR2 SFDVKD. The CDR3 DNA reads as TGTGCCACCAGGGGCAGGGCGAACTATGGCTACACCTTC. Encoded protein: CATRGRANYGYTF.

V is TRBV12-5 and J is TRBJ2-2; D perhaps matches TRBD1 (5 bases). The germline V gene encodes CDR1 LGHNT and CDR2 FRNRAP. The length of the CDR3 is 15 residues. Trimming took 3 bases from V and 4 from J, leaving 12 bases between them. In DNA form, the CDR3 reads TGTGCTAGTGGTTTATTCCAGGGCGGCACCGGGGAGCTGTTTTTT. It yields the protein CASGLFQGGTGELFF.

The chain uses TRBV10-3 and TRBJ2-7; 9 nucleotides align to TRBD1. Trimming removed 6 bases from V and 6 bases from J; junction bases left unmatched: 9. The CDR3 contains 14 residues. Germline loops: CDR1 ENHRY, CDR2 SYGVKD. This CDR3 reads CAIRTGQGVGEQYF. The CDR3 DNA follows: TGTGCCATCAGAACGGGACAGGGAGTAGGCGAGCAGTACTTC.

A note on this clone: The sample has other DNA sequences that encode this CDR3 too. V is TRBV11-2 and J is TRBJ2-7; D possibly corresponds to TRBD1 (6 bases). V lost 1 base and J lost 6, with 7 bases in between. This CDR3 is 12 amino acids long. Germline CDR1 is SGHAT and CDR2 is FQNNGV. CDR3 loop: CASSLGGGEQYF. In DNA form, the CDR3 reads TGTGCCAGCAGCTTAGGAGGGGGCGAGCAGTACTTC.

The CDR3 region is CASSRAWGQKETQYF. The CDR3 bases are TGTGCCAGCAGCCGAGCGTGGGGACAAAAAGAGACCCAGTACTTC. The chain has TRBV3-1 (or the pseudogene TRBV3-2) and TRBJ2-5, with TRBD1 as a possible D gene (6 bases). Trimming shortened V by 4 bases and J by 3 bases, and 15 bases separated the two germline ends. The length of the CDR3 is 15 residues. Germline lookup yields CDR1 LGHDT and CDR2 YNNKEL (reference sequence).